The present entry profiles one T cell receptor (beta chain) with its context. Its antigen remains unidentified. The second PCR ran roughly 7 to 11 cycles with a sample-barcoded 5' primer and J-beta primers. TCRdb called the 5' RACE reads again in MiXCR, with one record for every CDR3 protein. The sample has hundreds of thousands of distinct CDR3 sequences, around 45% seen once; the top ten hold approximately 32%. The source of the sample is a study of blood T cells in healthy people across ages. General study results and limits: PBMCs were not sorted, which prevented a conclusive comparison of naive versus antigen-experienced cells.

CDR1 SGHDN and CDR2 FVKESK come from the germline V gene. V gave up 4 bases and J gave up 5 bases; unmatched junction bases: 12. The CDR3 has 17 amino acids. The TCR sequence derives from a woman aged 55-69 years in good health. Sequencing was performed on blood. The gene calls are TRBV14 and TRBJ2-1; 9 bases agree with TRBD2. CDR3 sequence reads: CASSPRLTSGGDNEQFF. The CDR3 DNA follows: TGTGCCAGCAGCCCCCGACTGACTAGCGGAGGTGACAATGAGCAGTTCTTC. The full variable domain, with the rest looked up from reference TRBV14 and TRBJ2-1, is EAGVTQFPSHSVIEKGQTVTLRCDPISGHDNLYWYRRVMGKEIKFLLHFVKESKQDESGMPNNRFLAERTGGTYSTLKVQPAELEDSGVYFCASSPRLTSGGDNEQFFGPGTRLTVL.